The present entry profiles one T cell receptor beta chain with its context. Its antigen is still unknown. No clone much larger than this one lies a single base away; base qualities are absent. After removal of 2 bases from V and 10 bases from J, the junction retains 12 bases not matched to a gene. The CDR3 holds 16 amino acids from the cysteine to the phenylalanine. The CDR3 DNA has 48 bases and is translated from base 1. The CDR1 and CDR2 encoded by the germline V gene are MNHEY and SVGAGI. The sample originates from a study of tumor and adjacent non-tumor tissue in lung cancer listed by TCRdb under 2018. General notes on the study: The cohort included around twelve adenocarcinoma, a couple of squamous cell carcinoma and 1 small cell lung cancer patients. Ages among the 15 or so patients ranged from about 31 to 80 years, there were roughly 10 men and 5 women, and disease was at TNM stage I to III. In total, sequencing yielded 130,000,000 or so productive TCRbeta reads, which works out to an average of approximately 4 million reads per sample. Bulk TCRbeta repertoires were compared between lung tumor tissue and matched distant non-tumor lung tissue obtained from more than 12 lung cancer patients. TCRbeta CDR3 sequencing was performed on roughly 32 paired specimens, with one tumor sample and one normal lung sample collected per patient. The full study reports these points: The top 100 clones made up a significantly larger cumulative share of the repertoire in normal lung than in tumor tissue. Significantly higher TCR diversity was found in younger patients, and higher tumor TCR diversity was associated with shorter overall and disease-free survival. Significantly higher TCR diversity (inverse Simpson) was observed in tumor tissue than in normal lung tissue (approximately 430 vs 150, P = 0.0075, Mann-Whitney U test). The cohort had only around 14 patients, and the authors noted that larger samples and more detailed clinical data are needed. Neither the sequencing platform nor unique molecular identifiers are named or mentioned anywhere in the methods. Peripheral blood was not sequenced, so blood TCRbeta repertoires were not examined in the lung cancer patients of the study.

RNA was extracted from bulk unsorted tissue and checked for quality with a NanoDrop ND-1000 and an Agilent 2100. All donors had newly diagnosed lung cancer, had not received prior chemotherapy, and were admitted for thoracic surgery in China between August and November 2014. Anyone who had undergone radiotherapy or chemotherapy before, or who had another cancer at the same time, was left out of the study. Pieces of surgical tissue measuring roughly 1-2.3 cm3 were kept in RNAlater solution and stored at -80 degrees C until use. Library preparation used multiplex PCR. The instrument was an Illumina HiSeq 2500. TCRbeta libraries were constructed through three rounds of nested PCR with primers (Table S4) according to protocols modified from ARM-PCR. Before sequencing, PCR products of 200-500 bp were excised from the gel and purified with the QIAquick gel extraction kit. The paper's data handling went like this. Reads were cleaned using Trimmomatic, were merged into complete CDR3 sequences using FLASH, and were assigned to V(D)J germline segments using MiTCR. VDJtools was used to compute clonal diversity as the inverse Simpson's index. A read counted as productive if the sequence was in-frame and lacked a premature stop codon. Starting from the raw public reads, TCRdb applied fastp trimming at Q25, assembled clones with MiXCR and retained in-frame beta chains. Rows are unified per CDR3 protein, each entry keeping the most common DNA and genes. V and J calls and clone size were set by TCRdb, not the authors. The sample data list about 70,000 distinct CDR3 sequences, and around 73% of these were observed just once. Over 25% of the sample goes to the ten largest clones.

The clonotype was recovered from a man between 60 and 75 years old with non-small cell lung cancer. The sequenced sample was lung tumor tissue. The chain is assembled from TRBV6-5 and TRBJ1-1, and TRBD1 matches 11 of the central bases. Here the CDR3 is given as CASSYGTGGMNTIAFF. At the DNA level, the sequence is TGTGCCAGCAGTTACGGGACAGGGGGAATGAACACTATAGCTTTCTTT.